The 11 T cell receptor beta chains presented below share a single source sample, sequenced in a study of metastatic and nonmetastatic thyroid tumors. TCRdb reanalyzed the PCR reads via MiXCR. The sample contains 15,000 to 20,000 clones, 25% to 35% of which appear only once. Until they underwent thyroid surgery, no patient had received any treatment. The sample was tumor tissue. These receptors came from a male donor with papillary thyroid cancer or a benign thyroid nodule (not recorded which). Some clones in this sample may be carry-over from other donors' samples.

Sample share makes this clone medium-sized (0.01 to 0.1%). V gene TRBV7-2 combines with J gene TRBJ2-5; 10 bases are shared with TRBD2. Germline V lookup: CDR1 SGHTA, CDR2 FQGNSA. The CDR3 is made up of 16 amino acids. With V trimmed by 5 bases and J by 5 bases, 11 bases remained unmatched. The CDR3 spells CASSRARLAGVETQYF. The CDR3, as DNA: TGTGCCAGCAGCCGCGCTCGCCTAGCGGGAGTGGAGACCCAGTACTTC.

In its sample, this clone was seen many times. V usage is TRBV7-9 and J usage is TRBJ1-1; D may be TRBD1 (6 bases). Germline V lookup: CDR1 SEHNR, CDR2 FQNEAQ (reference sequence). CDR3 length equals 13 residues. Trimming stripped 0 bases from V and 11 bases from J, with 13 bases between. The CDR3 bases are TGTGCCAGCAGCTTAGCGGAAGGGGGGCAGGCTTTCTTT. Translation gives CASSLAEGGQAFF.

This clone was recorded once. This chain links TRBV2 with TRBJ1-2, with 7 bases matching TRBD1. The CDR3 length is 17 residues. From germline, CDR1 is SNHLY and CDR2 FYNNEI. The junction had 19 bases not matched to a gene; V was cut back by 8 bases and J by 4 bases. The CDR3 DNA sequence: TGTGCCAGCGGACCCACGGAGGTGCAGGGGGGAAGCTATGGCTACACCTTC. Its translation is CASGPTEVQGGSYGYTF.

The chain carries TRBV11-3 and TRBJ2-1; tentative D call: TRBD2 (5 bases). This CDR3 contains 13 residues. Trimming took off 5 bases at V and 6 bases at J, with 11 bases between the two ends. CDR1 and CDR2 (germline): SGHNT, YENEEA. The CDR3 region is CASSGREFNEQFF. The CDR3 DNA reads TGTGCCAGCAGCGGTAGGGAGTTCAATGAGCAGTTCTTC.

The chain links TRBV5-5 to TRBJ1-5; tentatively, D is TRBD1 (5 bases). Germline CDR1 SGHKS, CDR2 YYEKEE (reference sequence). The CDR3 spans 14 residues. V was clipped by 4 bases and J by 0 bases, with 8 bases between them. The CDR3 coding sequence is TGTGCCAGCAGCCCTGGGGGTAGCAATCAGCCCCAGCATTTT. This encodes CASSPGGSNQPQHF. The whole variable domain, remainder taken from reference TRBV5-5 and TRBJ1-5, is DAGVTQSPTHLIKTRGQQVTLRCSPISGHKSVSWYQQVLGQGPQFIFQYYEKEERGRGNFPDRFSARQFPNYSSELNVNALLLGDSALYLCASSPGGSNQPQHFGDGTRLSIL.

This chain joins TRBV19 and TRBJ2-7; unclear D gene. Between the trimmed V and J ends, which lost 3 bases and 2 bases, there was a span of 8 bases. The CDR3 consists of 13 residues. Germline V gene sequence: CDR1 LNHDA, CDR2 SQIVND (reference sequence). The CDR3 DNA reads TGTGCCAGTAGTATTCACGGAACCTACGAGCAGTACTTC. Its translation is CASSIHGTYEQYF.

DNA for the CDR3: TGCAGTGCTCCTAGCGGGAGAGCGTCCTACGAGCAGTACTTC. It codes for CSAPSGRASYEQYF. This chain uses TRBV20-1 with TRBJ2-7; 10 positions agree with TRBD2. Germline loops: CDR1 DFQATT, CDR2 SNEGSKA (reference sequence). V lost 5 bases and J lost 1; bases outside the gene matches: 5. The CDR3 totals 14 residues.

The genes are TRBV6-2 or TRBV6-3 and TRBJ2-3, with TRBD2 identical over 9 bases. The J segment lost 3 bases and the V segment lost 2 bases, leaving 3 bases of the junction unmatched. Germline V gives CDR1 MNHEY, CDR2 SVGEGT. The CDR3 runs 15 residues. The CDR3 bases are TGTGCCAGCAGTTACGTAGCGGGAGAAACAGATACGCAGTATTTT. It is translated as CASSYVAGETDTQYF.

This clone was detected many times. This chain joins TRBV5-1 and TRBJ2-3, with D perhaps TRBD2 (5 bases). The germline V and J ends were trimmed by 0 bases and 6 bases, with 20 bases remaining between them. In germline, CDR1 is SGHRS, CDR2 YFSETQ. The CDR3 length is 17 residues. The CDR3 loop reads CASSLASRRPGLDTQYF. CDR3 bases: TGCGCCAGCAGCTTGGCTTCTCGAAGACCGGGGTTGGATACGCAGTATTTT.

This clone is deemed medium-sized. The genes are TRBV20-1 and TRBJ2-1; 12 bases are a match to TRBD2. The CDR3 runs 17 residues. V lost 0 bases, J lost 4 bases, and 7 bases stayed unmatched. Per the germline V gene, CDR1 is DFQATT and CDR2 is SNEGSKA (reference sequence). CDR3 DNA sequence: TGCAGTGCTAGAGATCATAGCCTAGCGGGAGGGTACAATGAGCAGTTCTTC. It yields the protein CSARDHSLAGGYNEQFF.

This clone has only a few counts. With a much larger clone just one base away, this may be a read error. The chain is built from TRBV12-3 or TRBV12-4 and TRBJ2-7; 9 nucleotides line up with TRBD1. There are 14 residues in the CDR3. With V trimmed by 5 bases and J by 2 bases, 4 bases remained unmatched. The CDR3 region has the DNA TGTGCCAGCAGTCCGTGGACAGGGGCCTACGAGCAGTACTTC. Protein: CASSPWTGAYEQYF.